The TCR beta chain described here comes from a study of neoadjuvant anti-PD-1 for oral cavity cancer. Study summary: Around day 43, patients without progression received a fourth nivolumab dose before surgery. Points from the study as a whole: After neoadjuvant nivolumab, PBMC T cell clonality was significantly higher in non-responders than responders. Pretreatment Treg/Th17 ratio correlated inversely with post-treatment tumor clonality.

Remarks on this clone: The antigen remains unidentified.

V gave up 1 base and J gave up 1 base, with 4 bases separating them. The CDR3 spans 13 residues. CDR1 and CDR2 from the germline V gene are SGHVS and FNYEAQ. No culture or expansion preceded analysis of these blood cells. Profiled with immunoSEQ multiplex PCR; TCRdb holds only in-frame clones, not every one. The sample comprises some 15,000 clones, 55% to 65% of which are singletons, and approximately 2.9% rests with the top ten. The sample here was PBMCs, taken before nivolumab (anti-PD-1) treatment. This TCR was recovered from a person between 40 and 79 years old with oral cavity squamous cell carcinoma. The chain recombines TRBV7-6 with TRBJ1-1; D ambiguous. In DNA, the CDR3 is TGTGCCAGCAGCTTAGACACGAACACTGAAGCTTTCTTT. Encoded protein: CASSLDTNTEAFF.